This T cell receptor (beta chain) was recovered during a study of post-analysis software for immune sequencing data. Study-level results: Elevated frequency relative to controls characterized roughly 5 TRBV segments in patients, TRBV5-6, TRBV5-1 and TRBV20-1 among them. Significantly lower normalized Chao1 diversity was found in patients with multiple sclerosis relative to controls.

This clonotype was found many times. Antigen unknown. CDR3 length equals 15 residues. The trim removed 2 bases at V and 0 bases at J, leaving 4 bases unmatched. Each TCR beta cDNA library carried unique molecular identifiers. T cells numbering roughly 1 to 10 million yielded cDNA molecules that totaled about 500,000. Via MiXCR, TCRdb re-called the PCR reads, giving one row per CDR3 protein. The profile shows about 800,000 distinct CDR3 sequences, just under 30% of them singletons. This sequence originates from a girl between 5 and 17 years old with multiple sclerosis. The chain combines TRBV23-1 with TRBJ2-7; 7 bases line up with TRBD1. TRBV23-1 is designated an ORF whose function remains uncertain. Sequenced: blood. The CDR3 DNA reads TGCGCCAGCAGTCAAATCCGGGACAGCTCCTACGAGCAGTACTTC. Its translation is CASSQIRDSSYEQYF.